The 30 T cell receptor beta chains reported below all come from one sample, sequenced in a study of T cell responses to AZD1222 COVID-19 vaccine. Assay used: immunoSEQ multiplex PCR; TCRdb lists only in-frame clones, some missing. The data contain around 110,000 clones, approximately 84% of them seen just once; the ten biggest clones take up around 7.5%. Material: peripheral blood, obtained on day 0 of AZD1222 vaccination. All receptors come from an adult in good health.

The rearrangement links TRBV6-5 to TRBJ2-7; 9 bases map to TRBD1. The CDR3 spans 16 residues. Germline values: CDR1 MNHEY, CDR2 SVGAGI. Trimming cost V 2 bases and J 5 bases; bases outside gene matches: 10. In nucleotides, the CDR3 is TGTGCCAGCAGTTACGGGTCCGGGACAGGGATCCACGAGCAGTACTTC. Residues: CASSYGSGTGIHEQYF.

The chain couples TRBV28 to TRBJ1-2; D may be TRBD1 (6 bases). The V gene's germline CDR1 is MDHEN and CDR2 SYDVKM. Trimming took 5 bases from V and 2 from J, leaving 15 bases between them. The CDR3 extends over 15 amino acids. CDR3 bases: TGTGCCAGCAGTCCACCCCTACAGGGCAACTATGGCTACACCTTC. Its translation: CASSPPLQGNYGYTF.

The V and J genes are TRBV7-9 and TRBJ2-7; 10 nucleotides agree with TRBD2. V lost 8 bases and J lost 4; bases outside the gene matches: 8. From germline, CDR1 is SEHNR and CDR2 FQNEAQ (reference sequence). The CDR3 loop spans 14 amino acids. The CDR3 region has the DNA TGTGCCAGCTTCACGACTAGCGGGTATTACGAGCAGTACTTC. Protein product: CASFTTSGYYEQYF.

The genes are TRBV14 and TRBJ2-3, with D possibly matching TRBD1 (5 bases). Trimming took 1 base from V and 2 from J, leaving 10 bases between them. The CDR3 is made up of 15 amino acids. Germline V lookup: CDR1 SGHDN, CDR2 FVKESK. The CDR3 reads CASSQAGISTDTQYF. For the CDR3, the DNA is TGTGCCAGCAGCCAAGCAGGGATTTCCACAGATACGCAGTATTTT.

The CDR3 sequence is CASSVDRVANTEAFF. For the CDR3, the DNA is TGTGCCAGCAGCGTAGACAGGGTCGCGAACACTGAAGCTTTCTTT. V is TRBV9 and J is TRBJ1-1, with a possible D match to TRBD1 (6 bases). V lost 0 bases and J 1 base, leaving 10 bases between the germline ends. The V gene's germline CDR1 is SGDLS and CDR2 YYNGEE. CDR3 length: 15 residues.

The CDR3 DNA sequence: TGTGCCAGCTCCCAGGGGCAGACAGATACGCAGTATTTT. It yields the protein CASSQGQTDTQYF. J is TRBJ2-3 and V is TRBV6-4; a possible D gene is TRBD1 (6 bases). CDR1 is MRHNA, CDR2 SNTAGT, per germline. The V and J ends lost 8 bases and 3 bases respectively, with 12 bases between them. The CDR3 runs 13 residues.

This chain joins TRBV30 and TRBJ1-6; 7 bases map to TRBD1. After removal of 4 bases from V and 7 bases from J, the junction contained 10 bases not matched to a gene. CDR1 is GTSNPN, CDR2 SVGIG, per germline (reference sequence). The CDR3 contains 15 residues. The CDR3 coding sequence is TGTGCCTGGACCGTCCCCGGGACAGTCAATTCACCCCTCCACTTT. Residues: CAWTVPGTVNSPLHF.

Turning to this clone: This sample also contains other DNA sequences that code for the same CDR3. The rearrangement uses TRBV7-3 and TRBJ2-1; D is unclear. The CDR3 is made up of 15 amino acids. V was clipped by 5 bases and J by 0 bases, with 11 bases between them. The V gene's germline CDR1 is SGHTA and CDR2 FQGTGA. Here the CDR3 reads CASSPGPSSYNEQFF. The CDR3 bases are TGTGCCAGCAGCCCAGGACCAAGCTCCTACAATGAGCAGTTCTTC.

The chain carries TRBV11-2 and TRBJ1-2; the D is unclear. Trimming removed 1 base from V and 6 bases from J, with 9 bases in between. Germline V lookup: CDR1 SGHAT, CDR2 FQNNGV. The CDR3 spans 13 residues. The CDR3 DNA sequence: TGTGCCAGCAGCTTAGGTGGCACGAATGGCTACACCTTC. Its translation is CASSLGGTNGYTF.

This clone was detected once. The chain links TRBV5-6 to TRBJ2-3, with 7 bases lining up with TRBD2. Unmatched junction bases numbered 8, after V lost 6 bases and J lost 4 bases. CDR3 length equals 14 residues. Germline V lookup: CDR1 SGHDT, CDR2 YYEEEE. The CDR3 DNA reads as TGTGCCAGCATAACGGGGGGACTTCCAGATACGCAGTATTTT. As protein: CASITGGLPDTQYF.

V is TRBV2 and J is TRBJ2-7; 9 bases line up with TRBD1. Germline assignment: CDR1 SNHLY and CDR2 FYNNEI. Trimming at V came to 8 bases and at J to 4 bases, leaving 9 bases not matched to a gene. The CDR3 runs to 14 residues. The chain's CDR3 is CASGGGQGYYEQYF. DNA for the CDR3: TGTGCCAGCGGCGGGGGACAGGGATATTACGAGCAGTACTTC.

The chain combines TRBV18 with TRBJ2-5, with unresolved D. CDR1 and CDR2 from the germline V gene are KGHSH and LQKENI. V shed 0 bases and J shed 1 base, with 3 bases lying between them. The CDR3 has 13 residues. CDR3 amino acids: CASSPPTQETQYF. CDR3 nucleotides: TGTGCCAGCTCACCACCGACCCAAGAGACCCAGTACTTC.

The rearrangement joins TRBV23-1 to TRBJ1-3; no clear D. TRBV23-1 is assigned to the ORF class and has an uncertain function. The CDR3 loop spans 10 amino acids. With 11 bases removed from V and 8 bases from J, the gap between germline ends came to 10 bases. The CDR3 sequence is CADLVHTIYF. In nucleotides, the CDR3 is TGCGCCGACCTGGTGCACACCATATATTTT.

V usage is TRBV11-2 and J usage is TRBJ1-2, with D unresolved. Germline loops: CDR1 SGHAT, CDR2 FQNNGV. This CDR3 comprises 14 residues. V was cut by 3 bases and J by 2 bases, with 10 bases left in between. The CDR3 sequence is CASSFSSSNYGYTF. CDR3 bases: TGTGCCAGCAGCTTTAGCAGCTCCAACTATGGCTACACCTTC.

V gene TRBV19 combines with J gene TRBJ2-1, with D possibly matching TRBD1 (6 bases). The CDR3 runs 14 residues. Trimming took off 1 base at V and 6 bases at J, with 10 bases between the two ends. Germline assignment: CDR1 LNHDA and CDR2 SQIVND (reference sequence). The CDR3 protein is CASSIVRDINEQFF. In DNA form, the CDR3 reads TGTGCCAGTAGTATAGTCCGGGACATCAATGAGCAGTTCTTC.

V gene TRBV5-4 combines with J gene TRBJ2-7; no clear D gene. Per the germline V gene, CDR1 is SGHNT and CDR2 is YYREEE (reference sequence). Trimming removed 4 bases at V and 4 bases at J, with 9 bases between. The CDR3 is 12 residues long. The CDR3 loop reads CASSTDGYEQYF. The CDR3, as DNA: TGTGCCAGCAGCACGGACGGGTACGAGCAGTACTTC.

This clone is a singleton in its sample. V and J are TRBV5-8 and TRBJ1-5; 7 nucleotides line up with TRBD1. The CDR3 has 16 residues. Germline V gene sequence: CDR1 SGHTS, CDR2 YDEGEE. J was trimmed by 1 base and V by 3 bases; bases with no gene match: 7. DNA of the CDR3: TGTGCCAGCAGCTCTATGCCGGGACAGAGCAATCAGCCCCAGCATTTT. Translation gives CASSSMPGQSNQPQHF.

The J gene is TRBJ1-5, the V gene TRBV5-8; possibly TRBD1 for D (6 bases). The CDR3 is 15 residues long. From germline, CDR1 is SGHTS and CDR2 YDEGEE. V was clipped by 4 bases and J by 0 bases, with 11 bases between them. The CDR3 DNA reads TGTGCCAGCAGCCGGGGGGCCATTAGCAATCAGCCCCAGCATTTT. Its translation is CASSRGAISNQPQHF.

This chain connects TRBV7-9 to TRBJ2-7, with D tentatively TRBD2 (5 bases). This CDR3 has 12 amino acids. V was shortened by 5 bases and J by 3 bases, with 8 bases between the two germline ends. Germline-derived CDR1 and CDR2 are SEHNR and FQNEAQ (reference sequence). The CDR3 bases are TGTGCCAGCAGCCTACTAGGCTACGAGCAGTACTTC. This sequence encodes CASSLLGYEQYF.

V and J are TRBV6-6 and TRBJ1-2, with D unresolved. V was cut by 11 bases and J by 8 bases, with 6 bases left in between. Germline V CDR1 and CDR2: MNHNY, SVGAGI (reference sequence). CDR3 length equals 8 residues. The CDR3 DNA reads as TGTGCCGCCGAGGGCTACACCTTC. Encoded protein: CAAEGYTF.

J is TRBJ1-1 and V is TRBV3-1 (or the pseudogene TRBV3-2), with a weak D call TRBD1 (5 bases). V was clipped by 7 bases and J by 5 bases, with 20 bases between them. This CDR3 has 15 amino acids. CDR1 is LGHDT, CDR2 YNNKEL, per germline (reference sequence). The CDR3 loop is CASTPAGPSSTEAFF. The CDR3 DNA sequence: TGTGCCAGCACCCCTGCAGGGCCTTCGAGTACTGAAGCTTTCTTT.

This sequence joins TRBV10-3 and TRBJ1-2, with 10 bases lining up with TRBD1. Trimming at V came to 3 bases and at J to 5 bases, leaving 6 bases not matched to a gene. Germline CDR1 reads ENHRY; CDR2 reads SYGVKD. This CDR3 contains 15 residues. The CDR3 region has the DNA TGTGCCATCAGTGAAGGGACAGGGGCGATATATGGCTACACCTTC. Encoded protein: CAISEGTGAIYGYTF.

The chain carries TRBV7-3 and TRBJ1-2; D is ambiguous. Trimming took off 5 bases at V and 0 bases at J, with 10 bases between the two ends. The CDR3 sequence is 14 residues long. Looked up from germline, CDR1 is SGHTA and CDR2 is FQGTGA. The CDR3: CASSAGRANYGYTF. For the CDR3, the DNA is TGTGCCAGCAGCGCCGGGAGAGCTAACTATGGCTACACCTTC.

The chain links TRBV30 to TRBJ2-5; a possible D gene is TRBD2 (7 bases). The CDR3 spans 14 residues. The germline V and J ends were trimmed by 2 bases and 5 bases, with 15 bases remaining between them. The germline gives CDR1 GTSNPN, CDR2 SVGIG (reference sequence). CDR3: CAWSLLGGGETQYF. CDR3 bases: TGTGCCTGGAGTCTACTAGGGGGGGGCGAGACCCAGTACTTC.

The chain recombines TRBV27 with TRBJ1-1; D not certain. The CDR3 covers 13 residues. V was trimmed by 4 bases and J by 4 bases, leaving 10 bases between them. The germline CDR1 and CDR2 sequences are MNHEY and SMNVEV (reference sequence). Written as DNA, the CDR3 is TGTGCCAGCAGTTCCCGGGTGGGCACTGAAGCTTTCTTT. It is translated as CASSSRVGTEAFF.

The CDR3 DNA sequence: TGCGCCAGCAGCTTGGGTGCAGGGACGCCAGAAGCTTTCTTT. Protein sequence: CASSLGAGTPEAFF. The chain joins TRBV5-1 to TRBJ1-1, with D perhaps matching TRBD1 (5 bases). V shed 0 bases and J shed 8 bases, with 14 bases lying between them. The CDR3 runs to 14 residues. The V gene's germline CDR1 is SGHRS and CDR2 YFSETQ.

The chain joins TRBV7-9 to TRBJ2-7, with 8 bases lining up with TRBD1. The CDR3 extends over 19 amino acids. J was trimmed by 3 bases and V by 1 base; bases with no gene match: 17. Germline V gene lookup returns CDR1 SEHNR and CDR2 FQNEAQ (reference sequence). CDR3 nucleotide sequence: TGTGCCAGCAGCTTAGGATATACGGGACAGGTATCGATAGGCTACGAGCAGTACTTC. Its protein product is CASSLGYTGQVSIGYEQYF. The complete variable domain, with remaining parts taken from reference TRBV7-9 and TRBJ2-7, reads DTGVSQNPRHKITKRGQNVTFRCDPISEHNRLYWYRQTLGQGPEFLTYFQNEAQLEKSRLLSDRFSAERPKGSFSTLEIQRTEQGDSAMYLCASSLGYTGQVSIGYEQYFGPGTRLTVT.

The J gene is TRBJ2-7, the V gene TRBV2; maybe TRBD2 (6 bases). V lost 6 bases to trimming and J lost 5 bases, with 11 bases between them. The CDR3 totals 12 residues. The germline V gene has CDR1 SNHLY and CDR2 FYNNEI. The CDR3 here is CASSPGTDEQYF. The CDR3 coding sequence is TGTGCCAGCAGCCCCGGGACTGACGAGCAGTACTTC.

The chain couples TRBV27 to TRBJ1-1; 11 positions agree with TRBD1. J was trimmed by 2 bases and V by 4 bases; bases with no gene match: 0. Germline loops: CDR1 MNHEY, CDR2 SMNVEV (reference sequence). The CDR3 has 14 amino acids. This chain's CDR3 is CASSWTGGNTEAFF. The CDR3 DNA reads TGTGCCAGCAGTTGGACAGGGGGCAACACTGAAGCTTTCTTT.

This chain connects TRBV5-1 to TRBJ1-3; D is uncertain. V was trimmed by 0 bases and J by 0 bases, leaving 4 bases between them. Germline-derived CDR1 and CDR2 are SGHRS and YFSETQ. The CDR3 has 14 residues. Written as DNA, the CDR3 is TGCGCCAGCAGCTTGGGAGGCTCTGGAAACACCATATATTTT. Translated, it gives CASSLGGSGNTIYF.